Each of the 5 T cell receptor beta chains below was sequenced from the same sample in a study of Ad26.COV2.S vaccination and SARS-CoV-2 variants. Using immunoSEQ multiplex PCR, the repertoire was profiled, and TCRdb retains in-frame clones only, with some absent. The table shows 350,000 to 550,000 clones, with roughly 89% occurring only once. Treatment of the sample: some 19 received Ad26.COV2.S at low or high dose, single or two shots; about 5 received placebo; per-sample allocation not given. Collection of the samples took place on day 63 after the first injection of vaccine or placebo. Sequenced here: peripheral blood, sampled in a trial of Ad26.COV2.S vaccine versus placebo. Receptor source: a person between 18 and 65 years old who received the Ad26.COV2.S COVID-19 vaccine or a placebo.

The J gene is TRBJ2-1, the V gene TRBV7-2; TRBD1 might be the D (6 bases). The CDR3 has 14 amino acids. Trimming left V 2 bases short and J 7 bases short, with 12 bases between. Germline CDR1 SGHTA, CDR2 FQGNSA. This CDR3 is CASSLMAGENEQFF. The CDR3 nucleotides are TGTGCCAGCAGCTTAATGGCAGGGGAGAATGAGCAGTTCTTC.

The chain carries TRBV18 and TRBJ1-2, with D uncertain. Trimming cost V 3 bases and J 8 bases, with 13 bases left between them. CDR3 length: 13 residues. Per the germline V gene, CDR1 is KGHSH and CDR2 is LQKENI. Written as DNA, the CDR3 is TGTGCCAGCTCACCTCAACAGTACGGAGGCTACACCTTC. Translating gives CASSPQQYGGYTF.

The chain uses TRBV5-1 and TRBJ2-5; 12 positions agree with TRBD1. This CDR3 is built from 15 residues. The J segment lost 4 bases and the V segment lost 4 bases, leaving 5 bases of the junction unmatched. Germline V gene lookup returns CDR1 SGHRS and CDR2 YFSETQ. The CDR3 DNA follows: TGCGCCAGCAGCCACGGGACAGGGGGCCGAGAGACCCAGTACTTC. Amino acids: CASSHGTGGRETQYF. Combining the CDR3 with reference TRBV5-1 and TRBJ2-5 gives the whole variable domain KAGVTQTPRYLIKTRGQQVTLSCSPISGHRSVSWYQQTPGQGLQFLFEYFSETQRNKGNFPGRFSGRQFSNSRSEMNVSTLELGDSALYLCASSHGTGGRETQYFGPGTRLLVL.

The genes are TRBV7-2 and TRBJ1-5; tentatively, D is TRBD1 (5 bases). The CDR3 runs 13 residues. V was pared by 3 bases and J by 5 bases, with 8 bases between. Germline V gene lookup returns CDR1 SGHTA and CDR2 FQGNSA. CDR3 residues: CASSFGGDQPQHF. The CDR3 DNA follows: TGTGCCAGCAGCTTTGGAGGGGATCAGCCCCAGCATTTT.

The DNA for the CDR3 is TGTGCCAGTAGTGCTGGATTTGGCTACGAGCAGTACGTC. Translated: CASSAGFGYEQYV. V is TRBV19 and J is TRBJ2-7, with D unresolved. This CDR3 spans 13 amino acids. The ends were cut back, 5 bases at V and 3 bases at J, with 11 bases in the middle. Germline CDR1 LNHDA, CDR2 SQIVND (reference sequence).